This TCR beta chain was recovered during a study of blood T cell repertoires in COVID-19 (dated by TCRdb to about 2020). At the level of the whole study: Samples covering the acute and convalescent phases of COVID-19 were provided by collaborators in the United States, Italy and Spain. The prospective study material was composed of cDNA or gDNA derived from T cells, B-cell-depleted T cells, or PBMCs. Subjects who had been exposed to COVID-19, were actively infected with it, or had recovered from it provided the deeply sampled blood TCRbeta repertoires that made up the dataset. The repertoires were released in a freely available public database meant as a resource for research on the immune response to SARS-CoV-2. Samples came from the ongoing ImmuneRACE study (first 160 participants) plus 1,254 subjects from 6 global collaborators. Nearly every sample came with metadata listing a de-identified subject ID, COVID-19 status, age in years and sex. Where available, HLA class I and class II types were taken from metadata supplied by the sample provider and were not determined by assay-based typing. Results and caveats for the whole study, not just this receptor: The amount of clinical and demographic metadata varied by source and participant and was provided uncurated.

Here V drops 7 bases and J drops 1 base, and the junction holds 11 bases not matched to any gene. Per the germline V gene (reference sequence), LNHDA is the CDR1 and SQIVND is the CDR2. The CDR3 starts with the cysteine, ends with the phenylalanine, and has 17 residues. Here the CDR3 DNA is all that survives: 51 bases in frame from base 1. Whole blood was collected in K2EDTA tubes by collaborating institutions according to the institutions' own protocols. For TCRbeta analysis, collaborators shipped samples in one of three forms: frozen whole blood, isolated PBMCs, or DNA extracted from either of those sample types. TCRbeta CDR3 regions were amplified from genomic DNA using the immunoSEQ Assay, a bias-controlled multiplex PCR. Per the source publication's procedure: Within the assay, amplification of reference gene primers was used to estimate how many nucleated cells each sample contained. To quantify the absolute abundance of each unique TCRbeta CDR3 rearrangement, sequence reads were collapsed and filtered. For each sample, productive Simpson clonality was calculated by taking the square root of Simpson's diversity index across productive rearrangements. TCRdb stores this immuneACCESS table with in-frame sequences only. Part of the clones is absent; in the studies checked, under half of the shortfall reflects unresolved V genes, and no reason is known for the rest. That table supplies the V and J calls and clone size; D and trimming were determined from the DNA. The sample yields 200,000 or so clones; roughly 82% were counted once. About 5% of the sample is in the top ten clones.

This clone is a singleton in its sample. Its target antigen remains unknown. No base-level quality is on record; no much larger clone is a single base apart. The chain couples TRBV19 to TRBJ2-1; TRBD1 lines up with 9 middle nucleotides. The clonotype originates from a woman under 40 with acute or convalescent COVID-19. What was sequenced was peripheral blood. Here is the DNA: TGTGCCAGTATGAAGACCGGGACAGGGAAGTCCTACAATGAGCAGTTCTTC. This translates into CASMKTGTGKSYNEQFF.